The rows below give T cell receptor beta chains drawn from one sample of a study of CD8 T cells in ankylosing spondylitis. TCRdb independently ran MiXCR on the 5' RACE reads; one entry per CDR3 protein. This sample yields approximately 290,000 distinct CDR3 sequences, of which less than 25% are seen a single time; around 3.2% belongs to the top ten. Sequencing was performed on blood, either unsorted or a sorted T cell fraction (not recorded which). Receptor source: a female donor with ankylosing spondylitis or in good health (not recorded which). The CDR3 runs from the conserved cysteine through the conserved F or W. The D gene is left open where the match is weak. Not every row has a clone size; where given, it reads once, few, many or a size class.

clone size	V gene	D gene	J gene	CDR3 protein	CDR3 DNA
few	TRBV10-3	TRBD2	TRBJ2-3	CAISEQGLAGVGTDTQYF	TGTGCCATCAGTGAACAGGGACTAGCGGGAGTGGGCACAGATACGCAGTATTTT
many	TRBV20-1	.	TRBJ2-5	CSARDRLVWAQYF	TGCAGTGCTAGAGATAGGCTGGTGTGGGCCCAGTACTTC
many	TRBV12-3/TRBV12-4	.	TRBJ2-2	CASSLGTGELFF	TGTGCCAGCAGTTTAGGCACCGGGGAGCTGTTTTTT
.	TRBV6-1	TRBD1	TRBJ1-2	CASSADRGRYGYTF	TGTGCCAGCAGTGCGGACAGGGGGAGGTATGGCTACACCTTC
few	TRBV4-2	TRBD2	TRBJ2-5	CASSQIGLVGETQYF	TGTGCCAGCAGCCAAATAGGACTAGTTGGGGAGACCCAGTACTTC
.	TRBV20-1	.	TRBJ1-1	CSAPGRLNTEAFF	TGCAGTGCCCCCGGACGGTTGAACACTGAAGCTTTCTTT
many	TRBV10-3	.	TRBJ2-3	CAISKRGEDTQYF	TGTGCCATCAGCAAGCGCGGGGAGGATACGCAGTATTTT
.	TRBV20-1	.	TRBJ1-2	CSARDGYTF	TGCAGCGCAAGGGATGGCTACACCTTC
few	TRBV10-3	TRBD1	TRBJ2-1	CANRGRGNEQFF	TGTGCTAACAGGGGGCGCGGGAATGAGCAGTTCTTC
.	TRBV10-3	TRBD1	TRBJ2-1	CAISVKPGDRGSYNEQFF	TGTGCCATCAGTGTTAAGCCAGGGGACAGGGGGTCCTACAATGAGCAGTTCTTC
few	TRBV6-5	.	TRBJ2-3	CASSSGYGTDTQYF	TGTGCCAGCAGTTCAGGGTATGGGACAGATACGCAGTATTTT
few	TRBV20-1	.	TRBJ1-4	CSAYDEKLFF	TGCAGTGCTTATGATGAAAAACTGTTTTTT
.	TRBV20-1	TRBD2	TRBJ2-3	CSARGSGRHSGIVNTQYF	TGCAGTGCTAGAGGTTCGGGACGGCATAGCGGGATTGTTAATACGCAGTATTTT